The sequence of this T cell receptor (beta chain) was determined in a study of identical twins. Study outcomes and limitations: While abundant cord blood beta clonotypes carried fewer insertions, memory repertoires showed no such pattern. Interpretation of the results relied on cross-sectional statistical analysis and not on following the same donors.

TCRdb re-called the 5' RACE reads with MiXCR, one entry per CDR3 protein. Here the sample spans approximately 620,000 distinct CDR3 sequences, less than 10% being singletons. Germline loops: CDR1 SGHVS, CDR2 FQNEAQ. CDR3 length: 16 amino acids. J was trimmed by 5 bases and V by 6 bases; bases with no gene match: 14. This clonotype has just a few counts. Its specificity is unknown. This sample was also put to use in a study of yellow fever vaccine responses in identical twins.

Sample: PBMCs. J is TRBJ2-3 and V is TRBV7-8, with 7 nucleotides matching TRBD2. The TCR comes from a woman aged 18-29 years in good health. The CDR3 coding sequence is TGTGCCAGCAGACAATTCCCTGGGAGGGAGGAAGATACGCAGTATTTT. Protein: CASRQFPGREEDTQYF.